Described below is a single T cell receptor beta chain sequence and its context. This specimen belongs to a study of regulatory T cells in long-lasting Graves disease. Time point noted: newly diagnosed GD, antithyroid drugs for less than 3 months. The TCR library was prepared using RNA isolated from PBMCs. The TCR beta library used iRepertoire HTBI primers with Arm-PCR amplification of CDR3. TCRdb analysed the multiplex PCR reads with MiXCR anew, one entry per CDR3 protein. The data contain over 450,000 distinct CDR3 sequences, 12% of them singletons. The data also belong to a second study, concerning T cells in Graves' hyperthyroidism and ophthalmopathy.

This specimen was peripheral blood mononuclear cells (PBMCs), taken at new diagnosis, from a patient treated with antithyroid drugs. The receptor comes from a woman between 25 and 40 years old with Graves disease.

The CDR3 loop is CAWRSGHYTGELFF. The CDR3 region has the DNA TGTGCCTGGAGATCGGGACACTACACCGGGGAGCTGTTTTTT. The V gene is TRBV30, the J gene TRBJ2-2, with D perhaps matching TRBD1 (6 bases). V gave up 3 bases and J gave up 3 bases, with 11 bases separating them. The CDR3 has 14 residues. The germline V gene encodes CDR1 GTSNPN and CDR2 SVGIG (reference sequence).